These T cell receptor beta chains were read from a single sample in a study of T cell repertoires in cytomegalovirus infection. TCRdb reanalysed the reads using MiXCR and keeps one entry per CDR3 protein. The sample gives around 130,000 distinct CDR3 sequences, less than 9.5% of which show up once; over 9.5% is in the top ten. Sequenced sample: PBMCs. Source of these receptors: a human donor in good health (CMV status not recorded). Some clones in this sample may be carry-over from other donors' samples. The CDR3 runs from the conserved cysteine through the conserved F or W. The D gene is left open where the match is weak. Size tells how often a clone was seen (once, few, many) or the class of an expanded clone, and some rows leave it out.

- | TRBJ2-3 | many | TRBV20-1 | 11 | CSAHADHTQYF | TGCAGTGCTCACGCCGATCATACGCAGTATTTT
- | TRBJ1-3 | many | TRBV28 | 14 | CASSSENPGNTIYF | TGTGCCAGCAGCTCAGAAAACCCTGGAAACACCATATATTTT
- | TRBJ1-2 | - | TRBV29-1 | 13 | CSARMGTSYGYTF | TGCAGCGCCCGAATGGGGACGTCCTATGGCTACACCTTC
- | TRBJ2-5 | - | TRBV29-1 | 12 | CSVVSQLETQYF | TGCAGCGTTGTTTCCCAGCTAGAGACCCAGTACTTC
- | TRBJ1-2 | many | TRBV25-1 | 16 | CASSDTYGGANYGYTF | TGTGCCAGCAGTGATACTTACGGGGGCGCTAACTATGGCTACACCTTC
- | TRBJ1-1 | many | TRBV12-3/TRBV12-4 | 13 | CASSLFGSTEAFF | TGTGCCAGCAGCCTTTTCGGGAGCACTGAAGCTTTCTTT
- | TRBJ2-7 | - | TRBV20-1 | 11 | CSATPDNEQYF | TGCAGTGCTACCCCGGACAACGAGCAGTACTTC
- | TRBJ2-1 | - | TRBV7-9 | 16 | CASSLKAKVLFNEQFF | TGTGCCAGCAGCTTAAAGGCCAAAGTCCTTTTCAATGAGCAGTTCTTC
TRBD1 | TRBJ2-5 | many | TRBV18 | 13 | CASSPTGEETQYF | TGTGCCAGCTCACCTACAGGGGAAGAGACCCAGTACTTC
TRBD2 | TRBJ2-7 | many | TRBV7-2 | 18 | CASSLAPSGGPSSYEQYF | TGTGCCAGCAGCTTAGCCCCTAGCGGGGGCCCGAGCTCCTACGAGCAGTACTTC
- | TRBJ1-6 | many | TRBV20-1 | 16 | CSAQGGRGSYNSPLHF | TGCAGTGCCCAAGGGGGACGGGGCTCCTATAATTCACCCCTCCACTTT
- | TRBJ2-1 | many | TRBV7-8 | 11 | CASSLAREQFF | TGTGCCAGCAGCCTGGCCCGGGAGCAGTTCTTC
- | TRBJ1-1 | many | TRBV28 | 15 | CASSFPGLRSTEAFF | TGTGCCAGCAGTTTTCCGGGATTACGGAGTACTGAAGCTTTCTTT
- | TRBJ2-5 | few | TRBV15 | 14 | CATSRGGTVETQYF | TGTGCCACCAGCAGAGGTGGGACTGTAGAGACCCAGTACTTC
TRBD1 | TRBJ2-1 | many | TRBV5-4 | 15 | CASSSGTGRNNEQFF | TGTGCCAGCAGCTCCGGGACAGGGCGGAACAATGAGCAGTTCTTC
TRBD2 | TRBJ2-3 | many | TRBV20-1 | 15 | CSAPTSGGITDTQYF | TGCAGTGCTCCGACTAGCGGGGGGATTACAGATACGCAGTATTTT
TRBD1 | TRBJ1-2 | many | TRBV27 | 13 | CASSRQGTRGYTF | TGTGCCAGCAGCCGACAGGGGACGCGGGGCTACACCTTC
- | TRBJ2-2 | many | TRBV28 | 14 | CASSPIKNTGELFF | TGTGCCAGCAGTCCAATAAAGAACACCGGGGAGCTGTTTTTT
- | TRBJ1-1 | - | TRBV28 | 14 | CASRYSLTGAEAFF | TGTGCCAGCAGATATTCCCTGACTGGGGCTGAAGCTTTCTTT
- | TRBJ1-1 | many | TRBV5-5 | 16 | CASSLNSRAGDTEAFF | TGTGCCAGCAGCTTGAATTCCAGGGCTGGGGACACTGAAGCTTTCTTT
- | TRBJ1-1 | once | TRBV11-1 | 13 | CASRLAGNTEAFF | TGTGCCAGCAGATTGGCGGGGAACACTGAAGCTTTCTTT
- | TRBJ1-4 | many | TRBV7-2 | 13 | CASSLASNEKLFF | TGTGCCAGCAGCTTAGCCTCGAATGAAAAACTGTTTTTT
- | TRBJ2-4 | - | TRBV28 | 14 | CASGSRERMNIQYF | TGTGCCAGCGGTTCTCGAGAGCGGATGAACATTCAGTACTTC
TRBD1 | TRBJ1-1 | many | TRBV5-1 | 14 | CASSGGQGITEAFF | TGCGCCAGCAGCGGGGGACAGGGGATCACTGAAGCTTTCTTT
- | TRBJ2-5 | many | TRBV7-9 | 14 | CASSFPGDLETQYF | TGTGCCAGCAGCTTTCCAGGGGATCTCGAGACCCAGTACTTC
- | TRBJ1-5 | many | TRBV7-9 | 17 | CASSLGQVGALNQPQHF | TGTGCCAGCAGCTTAGGGCAGGTGGGAGCCCTCAATCAGCCCCAGCATTTT
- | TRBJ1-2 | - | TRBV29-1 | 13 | CSVEEIPRAGYTF | TGCAGCGTTGAAGAGATACCCAGGGCTGGCTACACCTTC
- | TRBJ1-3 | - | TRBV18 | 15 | CASSPDVLRGNTIYF | TGTGCCAGCTCACCAGATGTCTTGCGAGGAAACACCATATATTTT
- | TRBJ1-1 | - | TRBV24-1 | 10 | CATPFNEAFF | TGTGCCACCCCCTTCAATGAAGCTTTCTTT
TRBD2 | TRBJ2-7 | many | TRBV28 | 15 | CASSLTSGGAYEQYF | TGTGCCAGCAGTTTAACTAGCGGGGGGGCCTACGAGCAGTACTTC
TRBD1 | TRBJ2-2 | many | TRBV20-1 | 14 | CSASRQGPTGELFF | TGCAGTGCTTCCCGACAGGGTCCAACCGGGGAGCTGTTTTTT
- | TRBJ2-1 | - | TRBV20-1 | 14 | CSAEMTSSYNEQFF | TGCAGTGCTGAGATGACTAGCTCCTACAATGAGCAGTTCTTC
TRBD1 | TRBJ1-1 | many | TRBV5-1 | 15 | CASSSAGTGRTEAFF | TGCGCCAGCAGCTCAGCCGGGACAGGGAGGACTGAAGCTTTCTTT
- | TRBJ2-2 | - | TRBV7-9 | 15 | CASSYRRGNTGELFF | TGTGCCAGCAGCTACCGACGGGGAAACACCGGGGAGCTGTTTTTT
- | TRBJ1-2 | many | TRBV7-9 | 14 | CASSSTTGFYGYTF | TGTGCCAGCAGCTCAACGACAGGCTTCTATGGCTACACCTTC
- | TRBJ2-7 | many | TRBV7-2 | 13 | CASSLGRVEEQYF | TGTGCCAGCAGCTTAGGCAGGGTGGAGGAGCAGTACTTC
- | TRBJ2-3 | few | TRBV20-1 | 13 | CSARPLSTDTQYF | TGCAGTGCCAGGCCCCTTTCCACAGATACGCAGTATTTT
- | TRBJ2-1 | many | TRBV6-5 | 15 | CASSGPPSGYNEQFF | TGTGCCAGCAGTGGCCCCCCCTCCGGATACAATGAGCAGTTCTTC
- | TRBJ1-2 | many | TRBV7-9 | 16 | CASSPQSLGANYGYTF | TGTGCCAGCAGCCCCCAGTCCCTCGGGGCTAACTATGGCTACACCTTC
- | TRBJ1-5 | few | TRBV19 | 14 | CASSESGRNQPQHF | TGTGCCAGTAGCGAATCCGGTCGGAATCAGCCCCAGCATTTT
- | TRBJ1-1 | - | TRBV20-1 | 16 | CSARGGLGRVSTEAFF | TGCAGTGCTAGAGGGGGCCTAGGACGAGTGAGTACTGAAGCTTTCTTT
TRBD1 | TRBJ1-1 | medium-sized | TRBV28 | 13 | CASSYGQGLTAFF | TGTGCCAGCAGCTACGGACAGGGCCTCACGGCTTTCTTT
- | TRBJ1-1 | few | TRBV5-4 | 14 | CASSTDILNTEAFF | TGTGCCAGCAGCACGGACATACTGAACACTGAAGCTTTCTTT
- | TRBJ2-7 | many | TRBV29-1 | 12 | CSAGTGTYEQYF | TGCAGCGCCGGGACGGGAACCTACGAGCAGTACTTC
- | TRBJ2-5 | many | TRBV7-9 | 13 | CASSRWAGETQYF | TGTGCCAGCAGTCGATGGGCTGGTGAGACCCAGTACTTC
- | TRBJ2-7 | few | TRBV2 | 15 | CASSESGREEDEQYF | TGTGCCAGCAGTGAATCAGGAAGAGAAGAGGACGAGCAGTACTTC
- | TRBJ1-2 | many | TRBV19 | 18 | CASNTSPGREGVGYGYTF | TGTGCCAGTAATACATCGCCCGGCAGGGAAGGAGTCGGCTATGGCTACACCTTC
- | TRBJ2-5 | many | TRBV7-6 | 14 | CASSLPRLEGTQYF | TGTGCCAGCAGCTTACCACGACTAGAAGGGACCCAGTACTTC
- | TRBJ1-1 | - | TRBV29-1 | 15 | CSVEDGNARFTEAFF | TGCAGCGTTGAAGACGGGAACGCTCGGTTTACTGAAGCTTTCTTT
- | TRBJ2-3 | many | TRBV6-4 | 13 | CASSDRLADTQYF | TGTGCCAGCAGTGACCGACTTGCAGATACGCAGTATTTT
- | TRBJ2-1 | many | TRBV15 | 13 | CATSRVVGNEQFF | TGTGCCACCAGCAGAGTGGTGGGGAATGAGCAGTTCTTC